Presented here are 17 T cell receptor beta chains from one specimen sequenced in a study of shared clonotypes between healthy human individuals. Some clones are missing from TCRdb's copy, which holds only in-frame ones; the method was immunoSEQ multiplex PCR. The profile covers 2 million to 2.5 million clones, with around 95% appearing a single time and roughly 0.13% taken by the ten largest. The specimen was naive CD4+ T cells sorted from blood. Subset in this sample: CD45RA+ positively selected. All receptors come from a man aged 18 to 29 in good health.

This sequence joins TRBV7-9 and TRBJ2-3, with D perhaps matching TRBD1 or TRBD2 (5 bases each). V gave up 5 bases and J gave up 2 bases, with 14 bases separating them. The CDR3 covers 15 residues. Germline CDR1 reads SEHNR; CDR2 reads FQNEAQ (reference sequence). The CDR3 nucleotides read TGTGCCAGCAGCCTTCCGGGACCCGACACAGATACGCAGTATTTT. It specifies CASSLPGPDTDTQYF.

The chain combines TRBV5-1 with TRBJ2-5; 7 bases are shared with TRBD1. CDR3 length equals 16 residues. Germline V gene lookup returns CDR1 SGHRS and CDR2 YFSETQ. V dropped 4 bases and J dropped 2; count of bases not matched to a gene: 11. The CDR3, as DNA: TGCGCCAGCAGCCCACGACAGGGCCCTACACAAGAGACCCAGTACTTC. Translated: CASSPRQGPTQETQYF.

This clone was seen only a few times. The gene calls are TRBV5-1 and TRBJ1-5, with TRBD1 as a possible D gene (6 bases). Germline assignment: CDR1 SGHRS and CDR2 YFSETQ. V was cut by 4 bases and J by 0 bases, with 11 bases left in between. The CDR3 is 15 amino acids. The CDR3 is CASSIQGNSNQPQHF. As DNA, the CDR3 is TGCGCCAGCAGCATACAGGGTAATAGCAATCAGCCCCAGCATTTT.

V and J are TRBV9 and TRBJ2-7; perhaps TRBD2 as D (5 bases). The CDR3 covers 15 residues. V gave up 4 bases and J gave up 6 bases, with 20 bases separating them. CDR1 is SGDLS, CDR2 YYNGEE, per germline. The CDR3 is CASSPEGRMVGEQYF. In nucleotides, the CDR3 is TGTGCCAGCAGCCCAGAGGGTAGAATGGTCGGCGAGCAGTACTTC.

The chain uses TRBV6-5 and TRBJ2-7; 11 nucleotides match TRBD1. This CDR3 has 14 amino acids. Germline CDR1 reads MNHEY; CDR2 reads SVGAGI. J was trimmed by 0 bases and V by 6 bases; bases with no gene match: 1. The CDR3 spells CASRGTGGSYEQYF. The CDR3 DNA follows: TGTGCCAGCAGGGGGACAGGGGGCTCCTACGAGCAGTACTTC.

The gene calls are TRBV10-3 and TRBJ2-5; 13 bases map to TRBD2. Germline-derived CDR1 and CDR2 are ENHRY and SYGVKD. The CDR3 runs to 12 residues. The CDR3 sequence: CGTSGSKETQYF. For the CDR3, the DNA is TGTGGGACTAGCGGGAGTAAAGAGACCCAGTACTTC.

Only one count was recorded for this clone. The CDR3 is CSARTGGLSTEAFF. The CDR3 region has the DNA TGCAGCGCTCGGACAGGGGGCCTAAGCACTGAAGCTTTCTTT. The chain combines TRBV29-1 with TRBJ1-1; 11 bases fit TRBD1. The J segment lost 4 bases and the V segment lost 7 bases, leaving 8 bases of the junction unmatched. This CDR3 comprises 14 residues. Germline values: CDR1 SQVTM, CDR2 ANQGSEA. Full variable domain (missing parts from reference TRBV29-1 and TRBJ1-1): SAVISQKPSRDICQRGTSLTIQCQVDSQVTMMFWYRQQPGQSLTLIATANQGSEATYESGFVIDKFPISRPNLTFSTLTVSNMSPEDSSIYLCSARTGGLSTEAFFGQGTRLTVV.

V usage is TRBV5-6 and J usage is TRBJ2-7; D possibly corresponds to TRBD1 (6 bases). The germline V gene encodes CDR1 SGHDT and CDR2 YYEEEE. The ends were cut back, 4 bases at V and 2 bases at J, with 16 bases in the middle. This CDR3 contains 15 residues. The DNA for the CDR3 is TGTGCCAGCAGCAGGACAGTTTGGGGTACCTACGAGCAGTACTTC. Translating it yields CASSRTVWGTYEQYF.

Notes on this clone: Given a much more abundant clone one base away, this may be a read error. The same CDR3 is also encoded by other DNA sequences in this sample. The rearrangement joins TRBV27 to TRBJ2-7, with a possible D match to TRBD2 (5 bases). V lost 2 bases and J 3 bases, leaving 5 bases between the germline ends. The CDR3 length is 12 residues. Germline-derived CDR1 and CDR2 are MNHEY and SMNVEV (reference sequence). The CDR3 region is CASSLEGYEQYF. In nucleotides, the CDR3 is TGTGCCAGCAGTTTAGAGGGCTACGAGCAGTACTTC.

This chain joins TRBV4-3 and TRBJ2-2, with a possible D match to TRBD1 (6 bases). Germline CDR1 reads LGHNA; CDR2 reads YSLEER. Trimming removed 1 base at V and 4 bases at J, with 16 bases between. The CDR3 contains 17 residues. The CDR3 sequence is CASSQVIPRGGTGELFF. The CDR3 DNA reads TGCGCCAGCAGCCAAGTAATCCCCAGGGGTGGCACCGGGGAGCTGTTTTTT.

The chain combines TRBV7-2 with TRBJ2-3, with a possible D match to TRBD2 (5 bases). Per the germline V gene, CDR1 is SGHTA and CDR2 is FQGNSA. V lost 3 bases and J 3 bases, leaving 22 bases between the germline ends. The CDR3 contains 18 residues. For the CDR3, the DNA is TGTGCCAGCAGCTTCTGGACTGCAACGGCCTTAGTGACAGATACGCAGTATTTT. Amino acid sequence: CASSFWTATALVTDTQYF.

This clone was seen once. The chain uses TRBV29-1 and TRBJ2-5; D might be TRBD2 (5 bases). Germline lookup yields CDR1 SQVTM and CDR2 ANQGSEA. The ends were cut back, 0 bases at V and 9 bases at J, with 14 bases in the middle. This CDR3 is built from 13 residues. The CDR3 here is CSVEDREGRAQYF. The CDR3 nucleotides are TGCAGCGTTGAAGATCGAGAGGGTAGGGCCCAGTACTTC.

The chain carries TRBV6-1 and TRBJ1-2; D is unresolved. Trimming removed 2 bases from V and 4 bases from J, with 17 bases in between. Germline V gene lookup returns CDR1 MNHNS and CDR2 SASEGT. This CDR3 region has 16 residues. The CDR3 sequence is CASSESGSLPAYGYTF. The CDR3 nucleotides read TGTGCCAGCAGTGAAAGCGGTAGCCTCCCTGCCTATGGCTACACCTTC.

The CDR3: CATSRPILAGGADTQYF. The CDR3 nucleotides are TGTGCCACCAGCAGACCTATACTAGCGGGAGGGGCAGATACGCAGTATTTT. This rearrangement joins TRBV15 to TRBJ2-3, with 13 bases aligning to TRBD2. Germline CDR1 LNHNV, CDR2 YYDKDF (reference sequence). This CDR3 has 17 residues. J was trimmed by 4 bases and V by 2 bases; bases with no gene match: 6.

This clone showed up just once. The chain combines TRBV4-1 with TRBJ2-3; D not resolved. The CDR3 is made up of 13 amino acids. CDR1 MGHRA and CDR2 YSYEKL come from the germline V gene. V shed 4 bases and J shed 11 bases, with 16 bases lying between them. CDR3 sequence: CASSPSVDWGQYF. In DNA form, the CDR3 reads TGCGCCAGCAGCCCCTCGGTTGATTGGGGGCAGTATTTT.

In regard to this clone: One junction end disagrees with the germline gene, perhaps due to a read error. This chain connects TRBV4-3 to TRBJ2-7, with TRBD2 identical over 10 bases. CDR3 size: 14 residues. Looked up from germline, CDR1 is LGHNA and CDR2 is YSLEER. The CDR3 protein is CASSPDRLAGDQIF. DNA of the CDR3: TGCGCCAGCAGCCCCGACCGGCTAGCGGGAGATCAAATTTTC.

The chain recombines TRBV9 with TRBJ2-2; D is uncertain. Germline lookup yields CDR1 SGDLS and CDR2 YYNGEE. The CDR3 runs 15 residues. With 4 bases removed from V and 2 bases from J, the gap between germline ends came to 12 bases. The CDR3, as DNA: TGTGCCAGCAGCCGCTTTGAGCGCAACACCGGGGAGCTGTTTTTT. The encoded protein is CASSRFERNTGELFF.